The next 22 T cell receptor beta chains were all read from a single sample in a study of metastatic and nonmetastatic thyroid tumors. All patients reached thyroid surgery having received no treatment beforehand. MiXCR re-clonotyped the PCR reads for TCRdb. This sample has approximately 30,000 clones, with more than 14% found just once. Input material: blood. These receptors were taken from a male donor with papillary thyroid cancer or a benign thyroid nodule (not recorded which). Some clones in this sample may be carry-over from other donors' samples.

This clone has ten or more counts. The V call is TRBV2, the J call TRBJ2-5; 10 bases match TRBD2. Germline CDR1 and CDR2: SNHLY and FYNNEI. The CDR3 runs to 17 residues. V dropped 6 bases and J dropped 5; count of bases not matched to a gene: 15. The CDR3: CASSALSGTSALETQYF. The CDR3 DNA sequence: TGTGCCAGCAGCGCTCTCTCCGGGACTAGCGCATTGGAGACCCAGTACTTC.

This clone is categorized as medium-sized (0.01 to 0.1%). The chain joins TRBV6-5 to TRBJ1-6; possible D gene TRBD1, 5 bases. CDR3 size: 14 residues. The V end lost 2 bases, the J end lost 9 bases, and 11 bases lay between the germline ends. Germline CDR1 is MNHEY and CDR2 is SVGAGI. In nucleotides, the CDR3 is TGTGCCAGCAGTTACGCCACTGGGGGTTCACCCCTCCACTTT. Amino acid sequence: CASSYATGGSPLHF.

This clone was observed many times. The chain employs TRBV6-5 and TRBJ1-3; 7 bases map to TRBD1. CDR3 length: 15 amino acids. The ends lost 3 bases at V and 2 bases at J; junction bases unmatched: 4. Germline values: CDR1 MNHEY, CDR2 SVGAGI. The CDR3 protein is CASSYQQGPGNTIYF. The CDR3 DNA is TGTGCCAGCAGTTATCAACAGGGGCCTGGAAACACCATATATTTT.

This clone showed up many times. V gene TRBV20-1 combines with J gene TRBJ1-2; 9 nucleotides line up with TRBD1. The germline V gene encodes CDR1 DFQATT and CDR2 SNEGSKA (reference sequence). Germline trimming cut 3 bases from V and 4 bases from J; bases unmatched to any gene: 6. The CDR3 totals 14 residues. CDR3 sequence: CSASQTGGGYGYTF. The CDR3 coding sequence is TGCAGTGCTAGTCAGACAGGGGGAGGCTATGGCTACACCTTC.

This clone occurred many times. The chain couples TRBV10-3 to TRBJ1-1; 7 bases are shared with TRBD1. The V gene's germline CDR1 is ENHRY and CDR2 SYGVKD. CDR3 size: 14 residues. With 2 bases clipped from V and 4 bases from J, the junction kept 4 bases outside the gene matches. The CDR3 DNA reads TGTGCCATCAGTGAGCCAGGGGGGGCCACTGAAGCTTTCTTT. This gives the protein CAISEPGGATEAFF.

As regards this clone: This CDR3 fails to terminate in the conserved phenylalanine or tryptophan, so it likely reflects a read error. The J gene is TRBJ1-2, the V gene TRBV20-1; 9 bases fit TRBD1. This CDR3 region has 17 residues. The V gene end was trimmed by 6 bases and the J gene end by 3 bases; junction bases not matched to a gene: 17. CDR1 DFQATT and CDR2 SNEGSKA come from the germline V gene (reference sequence). DNA for the CDR3: TGCAGTGCGACTACGCCCGGGACAGGGCGAGGGGACTATGGCTACACCTCC. Its translation is CSATTPGTGRGDYGYTS.

V usage is TRBV9 and J usage is TRBJ2-7; maybe TRBD1 (7 bases). Trimming stripped 0 bases from V and 2 bases from J, with 15 bases between. This CDR3 spans 16 amino acids. Germline V gene data show CDR1 as SGDLS and CDR2 as YYNGEE. CDR3: CASSVVAGQPAYEQYF. In DNA, the CDR3 is TGTGCCAGCAGCGTAGTTGCGGGACAGCCAGCCTACGAGCAGTACTTC.

This clone came up a few times. The chain recombines TRBV28 with TRBJ2-7; 9 nucleotides agree with TRBD1. The CDR3 has 17 amino acids. Trimming removed 5 bases from V and 2 bases from J; junction bases left unmatched: 13. From germline, CDR1 is MDHEN and CDR2 SYDVKM. In DNA form, the CDR3 reads TGTGCCAGCAGTCCTGGACAGGGGTCCTGGAAGACCTACGAGCAGTACTTC. Residues: CASSPGQGSWKTYEQYF. The entire variable domain, with the rest obtained from reference TRBV28 and TRBJ2-7, is as follows: DVKVTQSSRYLVKRTGEKVFLECVQDMDHENMFWYRQDPGLGLRLIYFSYDVKMKEKGDIPEGYSVSREKKERFSLILESASTNQTSMYLCASSPGQGSWKTYEQYFGPGTRLTVT.

This clone was picked up many times. The chain has TRBV5-4 and TRBJ2-3, with unresolved D. This CDR3 comprises 11 residues. Germline V gene lookup returns CDR1 SGHNT and CDR2 YYREEE (reference sequence). The ends were cut back, 5 bases at V and 4 bases at J, with 5 bases in the middle. The CDR3 DNA follows: TGTGCCAGCAGAAAATCAGATACGCAGTATTTT. This codes for CASRKSDTQYF.

This clone appeared many times. The chain links TRBV12-3 or TRBV12-4 to TRBJ2-1; tentatively, D is TRBD1 (6 bases). V was trimmed by 6 bases and J by 9 bases, leaving 12 bases between them. The CDR3 contains 12 residues. The CDR3 DNA reads TGTGCCAGCAGAACCACAGGGTCTGAGCAGTTCTTC. Protein: CASRTTGSEQFF.

There are many counts of this clone. This chain joins TRBV6-1 and TRBJ1-5; D remains ambiguous. Germline CDR1 reads MNHNS; CDR2 reads SASEGT. Trimming pared 5 bases from V and 3 bases from J, leaving 14 bases between. The CDR3 length is 15 residues. The chain's CDR3 is CASSLSPGNNQPQHF. Here the CDR3 DNA reads TGTGCCAGCAGTCTTTCGCCAGGCAACAATCAGCCCCAGCATTTT.

At least ten counts were recorded for this clone. The CDR3 nucleotides are TGTGCCAGCAGTTTACGGCTAGCGGGCGCCACAGATACGCAGTATTTT. It codes for CASSLRLAGATDTQYF. V usage is TRBV27 and J usage is TRBJ2-3; 8 nucleotides align to TRBD2. Unmatched junction bases numbered 6, after V lost 2 bases and J lost 2 bases. The CDR3 consists of 16 residues. Germline V lookup: CDR1 MNHEY, CDR2 SMNVEV (reference sequence).

This clone rates as medium-sized. V gene TRBV5-1 combines with J gene TRBJ1-2, with 7 nucleotides matching TRBD1. Germline assignment: CDR1 SGHRS and CDR2 YFSETQ. Unmatched junction bases numbered 13, after V lost 4 bases and J lost 4 bases. The CDR3 has 16 amino acids. Here the CDR3 DNA reads TGCGCCAGCAGCCCGAACAGGCAGGGGGAGCCCTATGGCTACACCTTC. Encoded protein: CASSPNRQGEPYGYTF.

On this clone itself: A read error may account for a junction end that differs from germline. Other DNA sequences in the same sample also yield this CDR3. This chain uses TRBV10-3 with TRBJ2-1; D call uncertain. The CDR3 is 14 residues long. Germline CDR1 ENHRY, CDR2 SYGVKD. DNA for the CDR3: TGTGCCATCAGCGAGTCTGGATCCTACAATGAGCAGTTCTTC. This translates into CAISESGSYNEQFF.

This clone was recorded many times. The chain links TRBV3-1 to TRBJ2-7, with a possible D match to TRBD2 (6 bases). The V gene's germline CDR1 is LGHDT and CDR2 YNNKEL (reference sequence). CDR3 length: 15 residues. V was clipped by 4 bases and J by 3 bases, with 16 bases between them. The CDR3 loop reads CASSPPGGTDYEQYF. The CDR3 region has the DNA TGTGCCAGCAGCCCCCCTGGCGGGACTGACTACGAGCAGTACTTC.

In its sample, this clone was seen many times. The V gene is TRBV5-1, the J gene TRBJ2-1; perhaps D is TRBD1 or TRBD2 (7 bases each). The V end was cut by 4 bases, the J end by 8 bases, with 16 bases between. Germline assignment: CDR1 SGHRS and CDR2 YFSETQ. The length of the CDR3 is 14 residues. CDR3 coding DNA: TGCGCCAGCAGCCTCCGGCCAGGGGGGGATGAGCAGTTCTTC. This translates into CASSLRPGGDEQFF.

As regards this clone: A junction boundary mismatches the germline segment, possibly from a read error. The chain has TRBV3-1 and TRBJ2-2; TRBD2 is a possible D gene (5 bases). This CDR3 is built from 12 residues. CDR1 is LGHDT and CDR2 is YNNKEL in the germline V gene (reference sequence). The CDR3 loop is CASMVNTGELFF. CDR3 coding DNA: TGTGCCAGCATGGTGAACACCGGGGAGTTGTTTTTT.

There are many counts of this clone. CDR3 loop: CASSMRQLTDTQYF. DNA for the CDR3: TGTGCCAGTAGTATGCGACAGCTCACAGATACGCAGTATTTT. V and J are TRBV19 and TRBJ2-3; tentatively, D is TRBD1 (5 bases). CDR1 is LNHDA and CDR2 is SQIVND in the germline V gene (reference sequence). CDR3 length: 14 amino acids. The germline V and J ends were trimmed by 3 bases and 2 bases, with 9 bases remaining between them.

This clone was picked up many times. V is TRBV7-2 and J is TRBJ2-1; no firm D call. Germline values: CDR1 SGHTA, CDR2 FQGNSA. The length of the CDR3 is 15 residues. Trimming shortened V by 0 bases and J by 4 bases, and 10 bases separated the two germline ends. The chain's CDR3 is CASSLASSGYNEQFF. The CDR3 nucleotides are TGTGCCAGCAGCTTAGCGTCCAGTGGGTACAATGAGCAGTTCTTC.

This clone appeared many times. This rearrangement joins TRBV6-4 to TRBJ1-2; D remains ambiguous. Germline V gene sequence: CDR1 MRHNA, CDR2 SNTAGT. Trimming left V 6 bases short and J 2 bases short, with 13 bases between. This CDR3 spans 14 amino acids. The CDR3, as DNA: TGTGCCAGCAGCCCCCAGTTCACAAACTATGGCTACACCTTC. The encoded protein is CASSPQFTNYGYTF.

This clone has a count of ten or more. V and J are TRBV30 and TRBJ1-1; D perhaps matches TRBD1 (6 bases). The germline V gene encodes CDR1 GTSNPN and CDR2 SVGIG (reference sequence). V lost 5 bases and J lost 9, with 13 bases in between. This CDR3 contains 11 residues. CDR3 bases: TGTGCCTGGGTTACGGGGGCTCAAGCTTTCTTT. Translated: CAWVTGAQAFF.

This clone showed up many times. The V and J genes are TRBV10-3 and TRBJ1-2; D uncertain. The CDR3 is made up of 12 amino acids. Trimming removed 0 bases from V and 6 bases from J, with 5 bases in between. CDR1 and CDR2 from the germline V gene are ENHRY and SYGVKD. CDR3 sequence reads: CAISESGNGYTF. The CDR3 DNA is TGTGCCATCAGTGAGTCGGGGAATGGCTACACCTTC.